These T cell receptor beta chains were read from a single sample in a study of blood T cell repertoires in COVID-19. The assay was immunoSEQ multiplex PCR, and TCRdb's table has in-frame clones only and misses some. The table shows 450,000 to 500,000 clones, with 88% occurring only once. The sample was PBMCs or T cells enriched from blood (not recorded which). These receptors originate from a woman between 55 and 75 years old who had recovered from COVID-19. The CDR3 runs from the conserved cysteine through the conserved F or W. The order of the fields is V gene, D gene, J gene, clone size, CDR3 DNA, CDR3 protein. The D gene is left open where the match is weak. Clone size is not always given. Where it is, it says once, few, many or a class for expanded clones.

>TRBV9|-|TRBJ2-3|-
TGTGCCAGCAGCGTTCAGGCAGATACGCAGTATTTT
CASSVQADTQYF
>TRBV5-1|-|TRBJ2-5|many
TGCGCCAGCAGCCTTATCGAGGAGACCCAGTACTTC
CASSLIEETQYF
>TRBV30|-|TRBJ2-1|-
TGTGCCTGGAGTGTACTACGGACAGAGGGGCAGTTCTTC
CAWSVLRTEGQFF
>TRBV4-1|-|TRBJ2-7|once
TGCGCCAGCAGCCCAGACGACACCCAGGGGGAGCAGTACTTC
CASSPDDTQGEQYF
>TRBV5-1|-|TRBJ2-1|-
TGCGCCAGCAGCTTGAATCCGGTTCGCTCCTACAATGAGCAGTTCTTC
CASSLNPVRSYNEQFF
>TRBV11-2|-|TRBJ1-1|-
TGTGCCAGCAGCCTTCGACAGAACACTGAAGCTTTCTTT
CASSLRQNTEAFF
>TRBV6-5|TRBD2|TRBJ2-2|-
TGTGCCAGCAGCGGGGGGTCCAGGGAGCTGTTTTTT
CASSGGSRELFF
>TRBV7-2|-|TRBJ1-6|-
TGTGCCAGCAGCCATTTGTCCGGGGGTTTTAGTTCCTATAATTCACCCCTCCACTTT
CASSHLSGGFSSYNSPLHF
>TRBV3-1/TRBV3-2|TRBD2|TRBJ2-3|-
TGTGCCAGCAGCCGGGGAGGGCTCTATACGCAGTATTTT
CASSRGGLYTQYF
>TRBV24-1|TRBD2|TRBJ2-2|-
TGTGCCACCAGTGATGGGGTGGGACTAGCGGGGAACACCGGGGAGCTGTTTTTT
CATSDGVGLAGNTGELFF
>TRBV3-1/TRBV3-2|TRBD1|TRBJ1-2|-
TGTGCCAGCAGCCCGTGGACAGGGGTGGTAGAAGGCTATGGCTACACCTTC
CASSPWTGVVEGYGYTF
>TRBV5-1|-|TRBJ2-3|few
TGCGCCAGCTCCGGGTCGACAGGCACAGATACGCAGTATTTT
CASSGSTGTDTQYF
>TRBV13|-|TRBJ1-4|-
TGTGCCAGCACCAACAGGGCTAATGAAAAACTGTTTTTT
CASTNRANEKLFF
>TRBV6-5|-|TRBJ2-2|-
TGTGCCAGCAGTTACTCCCACAGACCCACCGGGGAGCTGTTTTTT
CASSYSHRPTGELFF
>TRBV5-1|-|TRBJ2-7|-
TGCGCCAGCAGCTTTTTAAGAGAGGAGGGCTACGAGCAGTACTTC
CASSFLREEGYEQYF
>TRBV19|-|TRBJ1-3|few
TGTGCCAGTAGTCCTAGGCCGGAGGCTGGAAACACCATATATTTT
CASSPRPEAGNTIYF
>TRBV27|-|TRBJ2-3|-
TGTGCCAGCAGGGACACGTTCCCGAATACGCAGTATTTT
CASRDTFPNTQYF